These T cell receptor beta chains were read from a single sample in a study of shared clonotypes between healthy human individuals. Generated by immunoSEQ multiplex PCR, the TCRdb table keeps only in-frame clones and is missing some. The repertoire holds approximately 2.1 million clones, over 85% seen once, with approximately 0.4% in the top ten. The sequencing sample was made of naive CD4+ T cells from PBMCs. Receptors were obtained from a man younger than 35 in good health. Some clones in this sample may be carry-over from other donors' samples. CDR3s include the opening cysteine and the closing phenylalanine or tryptophan. The order of the fields is clone size, D gene, V gene, J gene, CDR3 DNA, CDR3 protein. A D gene is named only where the DNA matches it firmly. Clone sizes are given selectively: once, few, many, or a class where the clone is expanded.

>NA|TRBD1|TRBV7-8|TRBJ1-2
TGTGCCAGCAGCTTAAGGCAGGGGGCTTTTAACTATGGCTACACCTTC
CASSLRQGAFNYGYTF
>NA|NA|TRBV28|TRBJ1-2
TGTGCCAGCAGACCCCCGGGACATGCTGGGGGCTACACCTTC
CASRPPGHAGGYTF
>NA|NA|TRBV2|TRBJ2-5
TGTGCCAGCAGGTACAGGGAAGAAGAGACCCAGTACTTC
CASRYREEETQYF
>NA|TRBD1|TRBV2|TRBJ2-2
TGTGCCAGCAGTGGATGGAGACAGGGGGTGGCCGGGGAGCTGTTTTTT
CASSGWRQGVAGELFF
>NA|NA|TRBV25-1|TRBJ1-3
TGTGCCAGCAGTGATTCTCCCGGGACTGTTTCTGGAAACACCATATATTTT
CASSDSPGTVSGNTIYF
>NA|NA|TRBV28|TRBJ1-4
TGTGCCAGCAGATTATCGGGACCGGGAGAAAAACTGTTTTTT
CASRLSGPGEKLFF
>NA|NA|TRBV6-5|TRBJ1-4
TGTGCCAGCAGTCAGGACAGTGGGGGTGAAAAACTGTTTTTT
CASSQDSGGEKLFF
>NA|TRBD1|TRBV5-1|TRBJ2-3
TGCGCCAGCAGCTCCCGACAGGGGGCTTCCACAGATACGCAGTATTTT
CASSSRQGASTDTQYF
>NA|NA|TRBV7-3|TRBJ1-3
TGTGCCAGCAGCTTATCTTCCGGAAACACCATATATTTT
CASSLSSGNTIYF
>NA|TRBD2|TRBV5-8|TRBJ2-3
TGTGCCAGCAGCGCAGGACTAGCGGGAAGCCTAAGCACAGATACGCAGTATTTT
CASSAGLAGSLSTDTQYF
>NA|NA|TRBV30|TRBJ2-7
TGTGCCTGGAGTTTCCCACAGGTGAGAGGAATATTCGAGCAGTACTTC
CAWSFPQVRGIFEQYF
>once|NA|TRBV28|TRBJ2-3
TGTGCCAGCATGGGTCGGAAGAGTGGGTTTACAGATACGCAGTATTTT
CASMGRKSGFTDTQYF
>NA|NA|TRBV27|TRBJ2-7
TGTGCCAGCAGCTCTCTTGGGGGAACCTACGAGCAGTACTTC
CASSSLGGTYEQYF
>NA|TRBD1|TRBV11-2|TRBJ2-7
TGTGCCAGCAGCACTCTTAGAGGGGGGACAGGGGCCTACGAGCAGTACTTC
CASSTLRGGTGAYEQYF
>NA|TRBD1|TRBV28|TRBJ1-2
TGTGCCAGCAGCCGACTTACAGGGGATGGCTACACCTTC
CASSRLTGDGYTF
>NA|NA|TRBV29-1|TRBJ2-1
TGCAGCTTACTTCTCCCCGGGGACGGTGAGCAGTTCTTC
CSLLLPGDGEQFF
>NA|TRBD1|TRBV27|TRBJ1-4
TGTGCCAGCAGTCTCCACAGGGGAAGTGAAAAACTGTTTTTT
CASSLHRGSEKLFF
>NA|NA|TRBV27|TRBJ2-1
TGTGCCGAGCTTAGCGAGGGACCGGCCTACAATGAGCAGTTCTTC
CAELSEGPAYNEQFF
>NA|TRBD1|TRBV28|TRBJ2-2
TGTGCCAGCAGGACAGGGGGCAGCTGGACCGGGGAGCTGTTTTTT
CASRTGGSWTGELFF
>once|NA|TRBV7-8|TRBJ2-3
TGTGCCAGCAGCTTAGCGGGTCTGTTGGATACGCAGTATTTT
CASSLAGLLDTQYF
>NA|NA|TRBV6-6|TRBJ1-1
TGTGCCAGCAGTCGCCCGGACAGAGCTATGAACACTGAAGCTTTCTTT
CASSRPDRAMNTEAFF
>NA|TRBD2|TRBV5-1|TRBJ2-2
TGCGCCAGCAGCCCTGGAGTAGCGGGGACCGGGGAGCTGTTTTTT
CASSPGVAGTGELFF
>NA|NA|TRBV6-1|TRBJ1-6
TGTGCCAGCAGTGTAGACCAGGGGAATTCACCCCTCCACTTT
CASSVDQGNSPLHF
>NA|NA|TRBV5-1|TRBJ1-4
TGCGCCAGCAGCCCCAGGGGACTTAGGGGTGAAAAACTGTTTTTT
CASSPRGLRGEKLFF
>NA|NA|TRBV11-2|TRBJ2-7
TGTGCCAGCAGCTTGGGCAGCCTCTACGAGCAGTACTTC
CASSLGSLYEQYF
>NA|NA|TRBV14|TRBJ2-4
TGTGCCAGCAGCCAAGGAGGGGCCAGGACAAACATTCAGTACTTC
CASSQGGARTNIQYF
>NA|NA|TRBV6-6|TRBJ1-2
TGTGCCAGCAGTCACAGACACAGCTATGGCTACACCTTC
CASSHRHSYGYTF
>NA|TRBD2|TRBV27|TRBJ2-1
TGTGCCAGCAGTATTTGGGAGGGGAGTCATGACAATGAGCAGTTCTTC
CASSIWEGSHDNEQFF
>few|NA|TRBV5-4|TRBJ2-7
TGTGCCAGCAGCTTGTTGTCTGGCAACGAGCAGTACTTC
CASSLLSGNEQYF
>NA|TRBD2|TRBV5-6|TRBJ2-1
TGTGCCAGCAGCGTACGTCTAAGCGGGGCTTACAATGAGCAGTTCTTC
CASSVRLSGAYNEQFF
>NA|TRBD2|TRBV5-4|TRBJ2-5
TGTGCCAGCAGGGGCCTGGGGAGGGGCGGACAAGAGACCCAGTACTTC
CASRGLGRGGQETQYF
>NA|TRBD2|TRBV7-3|TRBJ2-1
TGTGCCACGACTAGCGGGAGATCAGGAGAGCAGTTCTTC
CATTSGRSGEQFF
>NA|NA|TRBV5-1|TRBJ2-3
TGCGCCAGCAGCGGGGGGTCAGTGGATACGCAGTATTTT
CASSGGSVDTQYF
>NA|NA|TRBV30|TRBJ2-7
TGTGCCTGGAGTGTTGGGACCTACGAGCAGTACTTC
CAWSVGTYEQYF
>NA|NA|TRBV6-9|TRBJ2-3
TGTGCCAGCAGTATCGAAAACAGGGCCCGGACAGATACGCAGTATTTT
CASSIENRARTDTQYF
>NA|NA|TRBV9|TRBJ2-1
TGTGCCAGCAGCGTAGATCCGGCGAATGAGCAGTTCTTC
CASSVDPANEQFF
>NA|TRBD1|TRBV7-7|TRBJ2-2
TGTGCCAGCAGCCAAGGGACAGGGAAGACCGGGGAGCTGTTTTTT
CASSQGTGKTGELFF
>NA|TRBD1|TRBV27|TRBJ1-2
TGTGCCAGCAGGAATACAGGGGCGGTAAGCTACACCTTC
CASRNTGAVSYTF
>NA|TRBD1|TRBV4-2|TRBJ1-3
TGTGCCAGCAGCCAAACCGACAGGGACTCTGGAAACACCATATATTTT
CASSQTDRDSGNTIYF
>once|NA|TRBV9|TRBJ1-2
TGTGCCAGCAGCGTAGTCTCCTATGGCTACACCTTC
CASSVVSYGYTF
>NA|NA|TRBV5-4|TRBJ1-2
TGTGCCAGCAGCCAGGACGGAATCTATGGCTACACCTTC
CASSQDGIYGYTF
>NA|TRBD2|TRBV4-1|TRBJ2-3
TGCGCCAGCAGGGATCTAGCGGGAGGGACAGATACGCAGTATTTT
CASRDLAGGTDTQYF
>NA|NA|TRBV15|TRBJ1-3
TGTGCCACCAGCATAAACAGGGCCCTCGCTGGAAACACCATATATTTT
CATSINRALAGNTIYF
>NA|TRBD1|TRBV4-2|TRBJ1-2
TGTGCCAGCAGCCAACGACAGGGGGGCCTGAACTATGGCTACACCTTC
CASSQRQGGLNYGYTF
>NA|TRBD1|TRBV30|TRBJ2-7
TGTGCCTGGAGTAGGGGGCCCTCCTACGAGCAGTACTTC
CAWSRGPSYEQYF
>NA|NA|TRBV11-2|TRBJ2-1
TGTGCCAGCAGCCTCGGACTTCCCTCCGGGACTGGCTACAATGAGCAGTTCTTC
CASSLGLPSGTGYNEQFF
>few|NA|TRBV28|TRBJ1-2
TGTGCCAGCAGTTTACAGGATTATGGCTACACCTTC
CASSLQDYGYTF
>NA|NA|TRBV28|TRBJ2-1
TGTGCCAGCAGTGTCGAGGGCGATGAGCAGTTCTTC
CASSVEGDEQFF
>NA|NA|TRBV2|TRBJ2-1
TGTGCCAGCAGTCCCTTTTCGCCTACCTACAATGAGCAGTTCTTC
CASSPFSPTYNEQFF
>NA|NA|TRBV7-3|TRBJ2-3
TGTGCCAGCAGCTTACTTTTCCGCCCAGATACGCAGTATTTT
CASSLLFRPDTQYF
>NA|NA|TRBV20-1|TRBJ2-3
TGCAGTGCTAGAACAGCAAATACGCAGTATTTT
CSARTANTQYF
>NA|NA|TRBV7-8|TRBJ1-3
TGTGCCAGCAGCCCTTACATCGGGGTCCCTGGAAACACCATATATTTT
CASSPYIGVPGNTIYF
>NA|TRBD2|TRBV27|TRBJ2-3
TGTGCCAGCAGTCTACGACTAGCGGGGAGGTTTAGCACAGATACGCAGTATTTT
CASSLRLAGRFSTDTQYF
>NA|NA|TRBV7-3|TRBJ2-1
TGTGCCAGCAGCGCCCGGACGGGTCAGGGGATACTTAATGAGCAGTTCTTC
CASSARTGQGILNEQFF
>NA|NA|TRBV25-1|TRBJ2-2
TGTGCCAGCAGTGGCGAAGTTTCGGGGGAGCTGTTTTTT
CASSGEVSGELFF